What follows are 30 T cell receptor beta chains derived from one specimen sequenced in a study of T cells in Graves' hyperthyroidism and ophthalmopathy. There were TCR beta CDR3 regions amplified from RNA transcripts. The TCR CDR3 was amplified in a first-round RT-PCR using the HTBI primer set. From the multiplex PCR reads, TCRdb called clonotypes with MiXCR, one entry per CDR3 protein. Of 450,000 to 700,000 distinct CDR3 sequences in the sample, approximately 44% are singletons; the top ten hold around 19%. The sequenced sample consisted of peripheral blood or thyroid tissue (not recorded which). These receptor sequences come from an adult woman with Graves' disease, either hyperthyroidism or ophthalmopathy (not recorded which).

With respect to this clonotype: This CDR3 fails to terminate in the conserved phenylalanine or tryptophan, so it likely reflects a read error. The rearrangement uses TRBV2 and TRBJ1-5; D remains ambiguous. This CDR3 region has 16 residues. The V end was cut by 3 bases, the J end by 2 bases, with 14 bases between. The germline CDR1 and CDR2 sequences are SNHLY and FYNNEI. CDR3 in amino acids: CASSEFKGSGNQPQHL. The CDR3 DNA follows: TGTGCCAGCAGTGAGTTTAAGGGTTCGGGCAATCAGCCCCAGCATCTT.

The genes are TRBV10-3 and TRBJ2-5; D might be TRBD2 (5 bases). CDR1 and CDR2 from the germline V gene are ENHRY and SYGVKD. This CDR3 comprises 15 residues. The CDR3 loop is CASSVLEAVQETQYF. CDR3 nucleotide sequence: TGTGCGAGCAGTGTCCTGGAGGCGGTACAAGAGACCCAGTACTTC.

With regard to this clonotype: This clone may be a read error of a much larger clone one base away. The gene calls are TRBV10-3 and TRBJ2-1; TRBD2 agrees at 7 bases. The CDR3 has 13 amino acids. The germline V gene encodes CDR1 ENHRY and CDR2 SYGVKD. Trimming took 5 bases from V and 4 from J; bases not matched to a gene: 2. The CDR3 protein is CAISLAEYNEQFF. The CDR3 coding sequence is TGTGCCATCAGTCTAGCGGAGTACAATGAGCAGTTCTTC.

This clonotype showed up many times. The V and J genes are TRBV7-9 and TRBJ2-7, with D maybe TRBD2 (5 bases). This CDR3 comprises 11 residues. CDR1 is SEHNR, CDR2 FQNEAQ, per germline (reference sequence). V lost 10 bases to trimming and J lost 0 bases, with 7 bases between them. CDR3 DNA: TGTGCCATTGGGAGCTCCTACGAGCAGTACTTC. It codes for CAIGSSYEQYF.

V usage is TRBV10-3 and J usage is TRBJ1-2; 7 bases agree with TRBD1. The V gene's germline CDR1 is ENHRY and CDR2 SYGVKD. The J segment lost 2 bases and the V segment lost 8 bases, leaving 5 bases of the junction unmatched. The CDR3 sequence is 13 residues long. CDR3 residues: CAIDTGQNYGYTF. In DNA form, the CDR3 reads TGTGCCATCGATACGGGACAGAACTATGGCTACACCTTC.

The chain joins TRBV7-2 to TRBJ2-5, with 8 nucleotides matching TRBD2. The V and J ends lost 11 bases and 2 bases, in that order; junction bases with no gene match: 10. Germline values: CDR1 SGHTA, CDR2 FQGNSA. CDR3 size: 14 residues. CDR3 loop: CACAGVAGQETQYF. The DNA of the CDR3 is TGTGCCTGCGCGGGAGTAGCGGGACAAGAGACCCAGTACTTC.

This clonotype was seen a few times. V usage is TRBV28 and J usage is TRBJ2-7; TRBD1 aligns across 7 bases. Germline V gene lookup returns CDR1 MDHEN and CDR2 SYDVKM. The CDR3 extends over 15 amino acids. J gave up 3 bases and V 6 bases, and 11 bases lay outside the gene matches. CDR3 region: CASRGDRLINYEQYF. In DNA form, the CDR3 reads TGTGCCAGCAGGGGGGACAGACTGATTAACTACGAGCAGTACTTC.

This clonotype was observed once. The chain joins TRBV7-9 to TRBJ2-7, with 9 bases matching TRBD2. The CDR3 is made up of 16 amino acids. Germline V gives CDR1 SEHNR, CDR2 FQNEAQ (reference sequence). J was trimmed by 6 bases and V by 6 bases; bases with no gene match: 15. CDR3 region: CASSLGWAGGRSEQYF. In DNA form, the CDR3 reads TGTGCCAGCAGTTTGGGTTGGGCGGGAGGGCGCAGCGAGCAGTACTTC.

The V call is TRBV10-2, the J call TRBJ2-5; TRBD1 matches at 8 bases. Germline V gene lookup returns CDR1 WSHSY and CDR2 SAAADI. The CDR3 extends over 14 amino acids. V was clipped by 6 bases and J by 5 bases; unmatched bases: 8. This CDR3 is CASRQGASSETQYF. The CDR3 bases are TGCGCCAGCAGGCAGGGGGCGTCCAGCGAGACCCAGTACTTC.

The V gene is TRBV12-3 or TRBV12-4, the J gene TRBJ1-2; D possibly corresponds to TRBD1 (6 bases). V lost 5 bases to trimming and J lost 4 bases, with 17 bases between them. The CDR3 is 15 residues long. CDR3 sequence (DNA): TGTGCCAGCAGTGGGACACCATTCAGTAGCTATGGCTACACCTTC. It is translated as CASSGTPFSSYGYTF.

This clonotype turned up a few times. The chain carries TRBV3-1 and TRBJ2-6; no firm D call. CDR1 and CDR2 (germline): LGHDT, YNNKEL (reference sequence). The ends were cut back, 4 bases at V and 4 bases at J, with 20 bases in the middle. This CDR3 has 18 residues. CDR3 amino acids: CASSPKMVYPLGANVLTF. In nucleotides, the CDR3 is TGTGCCAGCAGCCCAAAGATGGTATACCCGCTGGGGGCCAACGTCCTGACTTTC.

V is TRBV27 and J is TRBJ2-2, with TRBD1 identical over 7 bases. The trim removed 6 bases at V and 6 bases at J, leaving 10 bases unmatched. The germline V gene has CDR1 MNHEY and CDR2 SMNVEV (reference sequence). The CDR3 is 15 amino acids. The CDR3 sequence is CASRTTTGSPGELFF. The CDR3 DNA is TGTGCCAGCAGAACCACGACAGGGTCGCCCGGGGAGCTGTTTTTT.

This clonotype was detected many times. The chain joins TRBV2 to TRBJ1-2; D remains ambiguous. V lost 8 bases to trimming and J lost 7 bases, with 11 bases between them. From germline, CDR1 is SNHLY and CDR2 FYNNEI. The CDR3 consists of 11 residues. The CDR3 here is CASGKWRGYTF. The CDR3 DNA reads as TGTGCCAGCGGGAAGTGGCGTGGCTACACCTTC. The variable domain in full, with the rest retrieved from reference TRBV2 and TRBJ1-2, is EPEVTQTPSHQVTQMGQEVILRCVPISNHLYFYWYRQILGQKVEFLVSFYNNEISEKSEIFDDQFSVERPDGSNFTLKIRSTKLEDSAMYFCASGKWRGYTFGSGTRLTVV.

This clonotype was counted between two and nine times. The chain is built from TRBV2 and TRBJ1-6; the D gene is possibly TRBD1 (6 bases). V lost 6 bases to trimming and J lost 7 bases, with 16 bases between them. The CDR3 has 15 residues. Germline V gene lookup returns CDR1 SNHLY and CDR2 FYNNEI. The CDR3 DNA reads as TGTGCCAGCAGAGGGGGAAGTTTGTGGAATTCACCCCTCCACTTT. This translates into CASRGGSLWNSPLHF.

The V and J genes are TRBV9 and TRBJ2-1; TRBD2 matches at 9 bases. There are 13 residues in the CDR3. Trimming at V came to 0 bases and at J to 8 bases, leaving 0 bases not matched to a gene. Germline V gene data show CDR1 as SGDLS and CDR2 as YYNGEE. CDR3 protein: CASSVGTSDEQFF. The CDR3 DNA reads as TGTGCCAGCAGCGTAGGGACTAGCGATGAGCAGTTCTTC.

This chain connects TRBV11-1 to TRBJ1-3, with D unresolved. Looked up from germline, CDR1 is SGHAT and CDR2 is FQDESV (reference sequence). The V and J ends lost 0 bases and 8 bases respectively, with 17 bases between them. CDR3 length: 16 amino acids. The CDR3 sequence is CASSLALTNYGYTIYF. The CDR3 region has the DNA TGTGCCAGCAGCTTAGCGTTGACCAACTATGGCTACACCATATATTTT.

The chain joins TRBV13 to TRBJ2-2; no reliable D call. CDR1 PRHDT and CDR2 FYEKMQ come from the germline V gene (reference sequence). V shed 4 bases and J shed 8 bases, with 8 bases lying between them. This CDR3 has 12 residues. The CDR3 sequence is CASSWTRGELFF. The CDR3 DNA follows: TGTGCCAGCAGCTGGACGCGAGGGGAGCTGTTTTTT.

Notes on this clonotype: Possible read error: a much larger clone is one base away. This chain links TRBV4-2 with TRBJ1-6, with 7 bases lining up with TRBD1. This CDR3 has 15 amino acids. Germline-derived CDR1 and CDR2 are LGHNA and YNFKEQ. DNA of the CDR3: TGTGCCAACAGCCAGACCGACAGGGATGGTTTTCCCCTCCACTTT. This sequence encodes CANSQTDRDGFPLHF.

In this sample, this clonotype turned up many times. J is TRBJ1-2 and V is TRBV4-1, with 8 nucleotides matching TRBD1. The CDR3 sequence is 17 residues long. V shed 0 bases, J shed 0 bases, and the junction held 6 bases outside the gene matches. Germline lookup yields CDR1 MGHRA and CDR2 YSYEKL. The CDR3 nucleotides read TGCGCCAGCAGCCAAGATTGGACAGGGATATCTAACTATGGCTACACCTTC. This sequence encodes CASSQDWTGISNYGYTF.

As to this clonotype: A much bigger clone sits one base away, suggesting this may be a read error. The chain is built from TRBV24-1 and TRBJ2-2; D might be TRBD2 (6 bases). The germline CDR1 and CDR2 sequences are KGHDR and SFDVKD. The CDR3 totals 16 residues. Here the CDR3 DNA reads TGTGCCAGCAGTGACGGGCGGCAGGGACTCACCGGGGAGCTGTTTTTT. Translation gives CASSDGRQGLTGELFF.

V is TRBV6-6 and J is TRBJ2-1; 11 nucleotides align to TRBD2. J lost 8 bases, V lost 5 bases, and 8 bases had no gene match. CDR1 is MNHNY and CDR2 is SVGAGI in the germline V gene (reference sequence). There are 15 residues in the CDR3. Here the CDR3 DNA reads TGTGCCAGCAGTGAAACTAGCGGGAGCGCGGATGAGCAGTTCTTC. Protein: CASSETSGSADEQFF.

In DNA, the CDR3 is TGTGCCAGCAGCTTGCCGCCCTCTTGGAGGGGGGCCAACGTCCTGACTTTC. The encoded protein is CASSLPPSWRGANVLTF. The chain joins TRBV11-1 to TRBJ2-6, with D perhaps TRBD2 (5 bases). Germline-derived CDR1 and CDR2 are SGHAT and FQDESV (reference sequence). The CDR3 is 17 amino acids. The V end was cut by 3 bases, the J end by 4 bases, with 16 bases between.

In DNA, the CDR3 is TGCAGTGCTCCGGGACCGGGTGCTGGCTACACCTTC. Translated, it gives CSAPGPGAGYTF. The chain combines TRBV20-1 with TRBJ1-2; a possible D gene is TRBD1 (5 bases). CDR1 and CDR2 (germline): DFQATT, SNEGSKA (reference sequence). Trimming took off 5 bases at V and 7 bases at J, with 14 bases between the two ends. This CDR3 has 12 amino acids.

The rearrangement uses TRBV11-2 and TRBJ1-2; D is undetermined. This CDR3 has 15 amino acids. Per germline, CDR1 SGHAT and CDR2 FQNNGV. The ends were cut back, 1 base at V and 2 bases at J, with 11 bases in the middle. The CDR3 loop is CASSLGGYTNYGYTF. The CDR3 nucleotides read TGTGCCAGCAGCTTAGGCGGGTATACAAACTATGGCTACACCTTC.

This clonotype was recorded at least ten times. The chain carries TRBV19 and TRBJ1-5, with D perhaps TRBD1 (5 bases). V was clipped by 5 bases and J by 5 bases, with 13 bases between them. This CDR3 comprises 14 residues. Germline V gene sequence: CDR1 LNHDA, CDR2 SQIVND (reference sequence). This chain's CDR3 is CASSQGLTHQPQHF. The CDR3, as DNA: TGTGCCAGTAGTCAGGGCTTAACGCATCAGCCCCAGCATTTT.

The sample holds many counts of this clonotype. The V and J genes are TRBV7-9 and TRBJ2-7; 8 positions agree with TRBD2. V lost 5 bases and J lost 2; bases outside the gene matches: 11. Germline V CDR1 and CDR2: SEHNR, FQNEAQ (reference sequence). This CDR3 region has 16 residues. CDR3 sequence: CASSPAGGERTYEQYF. The CDR3 DNA reads as TGTGCCAGCAGCCCCGCGGGGGGAGAGAGGACCTACGAGCAGTACTTC.

This clonotype was counted at least ten times. The gene calls are TRBV7-6 and TRBJ2-2; TRBD2 aligns across 8 bases. Germline V gene data show CDR1 as SGHVS and CDR2 as FNYEAQ. V lost 5 bases, J lost 8 bases, and 10 bases stayed unmatched. The CDR3 contains 15 residues. Here the CDR3 reads CASSGGTSGDGELFF. CDR3 DNA: TGTGCCAGCAGCGGCGGGACTAGTGGGGATGGGGAGCTGTTTTTT.

As concerns this clonotype: One junction end disagrees with the germline gene, perhaps due to a read error. This sequence joins TRBV7-8 and TRBJ2-6; unclear D gene. This CDR3 spans 14 amino acids. Germline V gene data show CDR1 as SGHVS and CDR2 as FQNEAQ. CDR3 in amino acids: CASSLGRTLVTEAF. The CDR3, as DNA: TGTGCCAGCAGCTTAGGGCGGACGCTAGTCACTGAAGCTTTC.

The chain couples TRBV10-3 to TRBJ1-1; D call uncertain. The CDR3 extends over 16 amino acids. Germline V gene data show CDR1 as ENHRY and CDR2 as SYGVKD. Trimming left V 7 bases short and J 1 base short, with 19 bases between. CDR3 coding DNA: TGTGCCATCACCGACCAACCTAAAGGACGGAACACTGAAGCTTTCTTT. Protein sequence: CAITDQPKGRNTEAFF.

V gene TRBV4-2 combines with J gene TRBJ2-2; TRBD2 matches at 14 bases. V shed 7 bases, J shed 0 bases, and the junction held 13 bases outside the gene matches. There are 20 residues in the CDR3. CDR1 and CDR2 from the germline V gene are LGHNA and YNFKEQ. The CDR3: CASTLPGLAGETANTGELFF. DNA for the CDR3: TGTGCCAGCACCCTGCCGGGACTAGCGGGAGAGACCGCGAACACCGGGGAGCTGTTTTTT.